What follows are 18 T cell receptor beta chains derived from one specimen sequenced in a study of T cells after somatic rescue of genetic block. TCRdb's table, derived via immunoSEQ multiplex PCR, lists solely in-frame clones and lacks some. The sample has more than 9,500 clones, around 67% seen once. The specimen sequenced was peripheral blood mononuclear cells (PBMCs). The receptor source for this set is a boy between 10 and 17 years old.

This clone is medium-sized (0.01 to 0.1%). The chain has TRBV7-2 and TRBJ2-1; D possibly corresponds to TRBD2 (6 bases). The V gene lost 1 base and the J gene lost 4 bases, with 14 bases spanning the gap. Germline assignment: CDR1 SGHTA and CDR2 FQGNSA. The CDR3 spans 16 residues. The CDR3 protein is CASSLGGLTLYNEQFF. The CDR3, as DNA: TGTGCCAGCAGCTTAGGGGGACTGACATTATACAATGAGCAGTTCTTC.

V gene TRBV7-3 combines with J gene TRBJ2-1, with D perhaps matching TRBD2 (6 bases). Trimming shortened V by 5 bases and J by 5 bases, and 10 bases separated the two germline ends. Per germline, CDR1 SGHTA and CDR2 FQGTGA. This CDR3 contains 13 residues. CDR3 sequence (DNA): TGTGCCAGCAGCCACGGACTACACAATGAGCAGTTCTTC. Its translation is CASSHGLHNEQFF. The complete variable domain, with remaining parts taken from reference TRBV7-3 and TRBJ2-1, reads GAGVSQTPSNKVTEKGKYVELRCDPISGHTALYWYRQSLGQGPEFLIYFQGTGAADDSGLPNDRFFAVRPEGSVSTLKIQRTERGDSAVYLCASSHGLHNEQFFGPGTRLTVL.

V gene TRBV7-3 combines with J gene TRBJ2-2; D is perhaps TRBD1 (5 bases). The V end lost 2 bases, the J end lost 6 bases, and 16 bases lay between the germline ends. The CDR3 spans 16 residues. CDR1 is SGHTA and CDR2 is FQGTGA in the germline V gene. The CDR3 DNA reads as TGTGCCAGCAGCTTAGAGCCAGGGAATGGAGCCGGGGAGCTGTTTTTT. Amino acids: CASSLEPGNGAGELFF.

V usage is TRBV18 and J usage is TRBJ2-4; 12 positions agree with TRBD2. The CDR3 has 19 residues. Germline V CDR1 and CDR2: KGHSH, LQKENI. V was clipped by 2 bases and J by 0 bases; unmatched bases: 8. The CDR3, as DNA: TGTGCCAGCTCACCAACAACTAGCGGGGGGCTTCTAGCCAAAAACATTCAGTACTTC. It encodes CASSPTTSGGLLAKNIQYF.

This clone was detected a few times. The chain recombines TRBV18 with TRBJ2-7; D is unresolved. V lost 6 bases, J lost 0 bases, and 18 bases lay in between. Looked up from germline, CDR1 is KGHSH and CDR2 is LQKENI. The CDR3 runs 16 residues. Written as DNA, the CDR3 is TGTGCCAGCTCCTCTGAAGGGCTCCAACCCTCCTACGAGCAGTACTTC. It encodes CASSSEGLQPSYEQYF.

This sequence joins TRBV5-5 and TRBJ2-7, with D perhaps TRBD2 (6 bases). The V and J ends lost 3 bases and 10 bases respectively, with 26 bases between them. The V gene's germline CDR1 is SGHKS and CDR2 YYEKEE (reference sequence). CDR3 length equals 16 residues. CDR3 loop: CASSSTWDRGSAGQYF. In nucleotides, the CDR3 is TGTGCCAGCAGCTCCACCTGGGACCGTGGCTCCGCGGGACAGTACTTC. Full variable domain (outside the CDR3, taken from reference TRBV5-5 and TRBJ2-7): DAGVTQSPTHLIKTRGQQVTLRCSPISGHKSVSWYQQVLGQGPQFIFQYYEKEERGRGNFPDRFSARQFPNYSSELNVNALLLGDSALYLCASSSTWDRGSAGQYFGPGTRLTVT.

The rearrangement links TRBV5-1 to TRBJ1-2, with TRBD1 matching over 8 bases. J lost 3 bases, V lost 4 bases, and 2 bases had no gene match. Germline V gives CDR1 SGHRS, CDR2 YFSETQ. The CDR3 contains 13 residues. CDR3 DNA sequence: TGCGCCAGCAGCGTGACAGGGGACTATGGCTACACCTTC. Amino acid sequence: CASSVTGDYGYTF.

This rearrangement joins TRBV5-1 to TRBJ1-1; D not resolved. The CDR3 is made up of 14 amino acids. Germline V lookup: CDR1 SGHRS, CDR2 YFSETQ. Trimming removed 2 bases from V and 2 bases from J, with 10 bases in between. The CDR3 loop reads CASSLGGLNTEAFF. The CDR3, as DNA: TGCGCCAGCAGCTTAGGTGGGCTTAACACTGAAGCTTTCTTT.

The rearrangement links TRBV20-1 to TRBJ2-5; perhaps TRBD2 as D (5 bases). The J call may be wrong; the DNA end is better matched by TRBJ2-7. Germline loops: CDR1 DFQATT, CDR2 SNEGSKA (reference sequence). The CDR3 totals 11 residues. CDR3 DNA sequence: TGCAGTGCAGCCGGGGCCTACGAGCAGTACTTC. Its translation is CSAAGAYEQYF.

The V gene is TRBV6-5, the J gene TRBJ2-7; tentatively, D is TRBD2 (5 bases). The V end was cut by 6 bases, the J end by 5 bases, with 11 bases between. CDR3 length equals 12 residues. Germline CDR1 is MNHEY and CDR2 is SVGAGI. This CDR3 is CASRDFFDEQYF. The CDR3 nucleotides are TGTGCCAGCAGGGACTTCTTCGACGAGCAGTACTTC.

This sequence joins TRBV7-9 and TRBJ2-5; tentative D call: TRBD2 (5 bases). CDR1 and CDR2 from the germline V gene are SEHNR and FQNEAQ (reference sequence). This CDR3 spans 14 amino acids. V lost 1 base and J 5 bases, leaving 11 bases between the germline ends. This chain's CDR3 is CASSLGPQRETQYF. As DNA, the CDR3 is TGTGCCAGCAGCTTAGGACCCCAGCGGGAGACCCAGTACTTC. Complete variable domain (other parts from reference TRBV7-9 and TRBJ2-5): DTGVSQNPRHKITKRGQNVTFRCDPISEHNRLYWYRQTLGQGPEFLTYFQNEAQLEKSRLLSDRFSAERPKGSFSTLEIQRTEQGDSAMYLCASSLGPQRETQYFGPGTRLLVL.

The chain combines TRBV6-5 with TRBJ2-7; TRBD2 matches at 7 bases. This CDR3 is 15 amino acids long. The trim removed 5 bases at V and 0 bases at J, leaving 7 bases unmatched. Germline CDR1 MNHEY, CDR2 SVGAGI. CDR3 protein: CASSGTGGFSYEQYF. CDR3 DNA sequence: TGTGCCAGCAGTGGGACGGGAGGCTTCTCCTACGAGCAGTACTTC.

The CDR3 reads CASSLSRDIYNEQFF. The CDR3 nucleotides read TGTGCCAGCAGCTTGTCCCGGGACATATACAATGAGCAGTTCTTC. The chain carries TRBV7-9 and TRBJ2-1; maybe TRBD1 (6 bases). V was trimmed by 3 bases and J by 4 bases, leaving 13 bases between them. The CDR3 is 15 residues long. Per germline, CDR1 SEHNR and CDR2 FQNEAQ (reference sequence). The complete variable domain, with remaining parts taken from reference TRBV7-9 and TRBJ2-1, reads DTGVSQNPRHKITKRGQNVTFRCDPISEHNRLYWYRQTLGQGPEFLTYFQNEAQLEKSRLLSDRFSAERPKGSFSTLEIQRTEQGDSAMYLCASSLSRDIYNEQFFGPGTRLTVL.

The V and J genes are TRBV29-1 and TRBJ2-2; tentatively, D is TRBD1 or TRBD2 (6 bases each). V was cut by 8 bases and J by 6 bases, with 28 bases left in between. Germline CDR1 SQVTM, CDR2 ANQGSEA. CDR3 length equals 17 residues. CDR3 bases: TGCAGCCCCCCAATAATGGAAATAGGGGGGAGAGCCGGGGAGCTGTTTTTT. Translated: CSPPIMEIGGRAGELFF.

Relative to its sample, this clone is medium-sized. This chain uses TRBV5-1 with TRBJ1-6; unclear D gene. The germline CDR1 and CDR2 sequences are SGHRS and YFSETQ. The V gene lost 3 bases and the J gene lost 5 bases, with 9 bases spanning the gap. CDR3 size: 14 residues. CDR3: CASSSGRDNSPLHF. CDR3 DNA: TGCGCCAGCAGCTCCGGACGGGATAATTCACCCCTCCACTTT.

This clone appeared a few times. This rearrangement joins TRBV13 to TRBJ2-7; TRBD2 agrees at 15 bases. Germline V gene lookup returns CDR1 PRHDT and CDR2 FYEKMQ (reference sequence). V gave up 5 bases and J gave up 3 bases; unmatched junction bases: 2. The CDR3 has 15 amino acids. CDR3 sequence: CASSPGLAGGYEQYF. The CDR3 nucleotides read TGTGCCAGCAGCCCGGGACTAGCGGGGGGCTACGAGCAGTACTTC.

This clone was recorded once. The CDR3 sequence is CASSLSWQNEAFF. CDR3 in DNA: TGTGCCAGCAGCTTGAGTTGGCAGAATGAAGCTTTCTTT. The chain employs TRBV5-8 and TRBJ1-1; D not resolved. Between the trimmed V and J ends, which lost 1 base and 7 bases, there was a span of 11 bases. The CDR3 consists of 13 residues. Per the germline V gene, CDR1 is SGHTS and CDR2 is YDEGEE. The entire variable domain, with the rest obtained from reference TRBV5-8 and TRBJ1-1, is as follows: EAGVTQSPTHLIKTRGQQATLRCSPISGHTSVYWYQQALGLGLQFLLWYDEGEERNRGNFPPRFSGRQFPNYSSELNVNALELEDSALYLCASSLSWQNEAFFGQGTRLTVV.

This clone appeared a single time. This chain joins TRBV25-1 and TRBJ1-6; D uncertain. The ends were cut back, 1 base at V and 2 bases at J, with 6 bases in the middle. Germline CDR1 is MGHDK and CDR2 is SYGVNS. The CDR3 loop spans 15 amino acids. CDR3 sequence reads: CASSESGTYNSPLHF. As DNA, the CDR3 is TGTGCCAGCAGTGAATCCGGGACCTATAATTCACCCCTCCACTTT.